The rows below give T cell receptor beta chains drawn from one sample of a study of OX40 agonist ivuxolimab in advanced cancers. TCRdb's table, derived via immunoSEQ multiplex PCR, lists solely in-frame clones and lacks some. The table lists nearly 90,000 clones, about 87% of them singletons. Here the sequenced sample was CD4+ or CD8+ T cells sorted from blood, taken in a trial of the OX40 agonist ivuxolimab. These receptors all come from an adult with an advanced solid tumor such as melanoma, head and neck, liver or kidney cancer. CDR3s include the opening cysteine and the closing phenylalanine or tryptophan. A D gene is named only where the DNA matches it firmly. The size of a clone is reported for some rows only, either as once, few or many, or as a class for expanded clones.

abundance,j_gene,d_gene,v_gene,len,CDR3aa,CDR3nt
few,TRBJ1-5,-,TRBV7-6,12,CASSLGGQPQHF,TGTGCCAGCAGCTTAGGGGGGCAGCCCCAGCATTTT
few,TRBJ1-5,-,TRBV5-4,15,CASSLDTGINQPQHF,TGTGCCAGCAGCTTGGATACAGGGATCAATCAGCCCCAGCATTTT
-,TRBJ1-1,TRBD1,TRBV7-2,13,CASGGQGANEAFF,TGTGCCAGCGGGGGACAGGGGGCGAATGAAGCTTTCTTT
-,TRBJ2-5,-,TRBV7-2,16,CASSLDLAANQETQYF,TGTGCCAGCAGCTTAGATCTGGCGGCAAACCAGGAGACCCAGTACTTC
-,TRBJ1-4,-,TRBV9,13,CASSGPNYEKLFF,TGTGCCAGCAGCGGACCGAACTATGAAAAACTGTTTTTT
-,TRBJ2-5,TRBD1,TRBV5-4,16,CASSPMTGGDLETQYF,TGTGCCAGCAGCCCGATGACAGGGGGCGACTTAGAGACCCAGTACTTC
-,TRBJ2-7,TRBD1,TRBV18,16,CASSAGQGKGSYEQYF,TGTGCCAGCTCCGCCGGACAGGGGAAGGGCTCCTACGAGCAGTACTTC
-,TRBJ2-2,-,TRBV21-1,16,CASSKEEGILAGELFF,TGTGCCAGCAGCAAAGAGGAAGGGATATTGGCCGGGGAGCTGTTTTTT
-,TRBJ1-1,-,TRBV18,13,CASSPNGMAEAFF,TGTGCCAGCTCACCAAACGGGATGGCTGAAGCTTTCTTT
-,TRBJ1-5,TRBD1,TRBV6-6,15,CASSPGTDSNQPQHF,TGTGCCAGCAGCCCAGGGACAGATAGCAATCAGCCCCAGCATTTT
-,TRBJ2-2,-,TRBV18,12,CASSSNTGELFF,TGTGCCAGCTCATCTAACACCGGGGAGCTGTTTTTT
-,TRBJ2-1,TRBD2,TRBV9,20,CASSAPGLAGGWTTDNEQFF,TGTGCCAGCAGCGCGCCCGGACTAGCGGGAGGGTGGACCACCGACAATGAGCAGTTCTTC
-,TRBJ2-2,TRBD2,TRBV5-1,17,CASSLGGLAGNTGELFF,TGCGCCAGCAGCTTAGGGGGACTAGCGGGAAACACCGGGGAGCTGTTTTTT
-,TRBJ2-2,-,TRBV5-4,16,CASSPAADPNSGELFF,TGTGCCAGCAGCCCGGCAGCGGACCCGAATTCCGGGGAGCTGTTTTTT